A single sample is the source of the 18 T cell receptor beta chains below, sequenced in a study of regulatory T cells in long-lasting Graves disease. The authors built TCR beta libraries using iRepertoire HTBI primers and Arm-PCR of CDR3 regions. TCRdb itself ran the multiplex PCR reads through MiXCR, one entry per CDR3 protein. The data show 400,000 or so distinct CDR3 sequences, 20% to 30% seen once. Stated time point: persistent/refractory GD, antithyroid drugs over 5 years with positive TRAb. RNA extracted from PBMCs served as the sequencing template. The starting material was peripheral blood mononuclear cells (PBMCs), obtained when the disease was refractory, from a patient treated with antithyroid drugs. The receptors stem from a female donor with Graves disease.

This rearrangement joins TRBV7-2 to TRBJ2-7; D may be TRBD1 (5 bases). Germline assignment: CDR1 SGHTA and CDR2 FQGNSA. V gave up 7 bases and J gave up 1 base, with 23 bases separating them. The CDR3 has 17 amino acids. The CDR3: CASNSRGGGRGSYEQYF. The CDR3 coding sequence is TGTGCCAGCAACAGTAGGGGCGGCGGCAGAGGTTCCTACGAGCAGTACTTC.

A note on this clonotype: With a much larger clone just one base away, this may be a read error. V gene TRBV6-5 combines with J gene TRBJ2-2; maybe TRBD1 (5 bases). Per the germline V gene, CDR1 is MNHEY and CDR2 is SVGAGI. This CDR3 spans 15 amino acids. The V gene lost 0 bases and the J gene lost 6 bases, with 11 bases spanning the gap. The CDR3 sequence: CASSYSTVTAGELFF. The CDR3 nucleotides read TGTGCCAGCAGTTACTCGACAGTTACCGCCGGGGAGCTGTTTTTT.

This clonotype appeared many times. The rearrangement links TRBV12-3 or TRBV12-4 to TRBJ2-2; D ambiguous. Trimming pared 2 bases from V and 10 bases from J, leaving 23 bases between. CDR3 length equals 17 residues. CDR3 region: CASSLLIGGLAREELFF. CDR3 in DNA: TGTGCCAGCAGTTTATTGATTGGTGGATTGGCTCGAGAGGAGCTGTTTTTT.

V usage is TRBV19 and J usage is TRBJ2-4, with TRBD2 as a possible D gene (6 bases). V dropped 6 bases and J dropped 3 bases, with 27 bases sitting between them. Germline loops: CDR1 LNHDA, CDR2 SQIVND (reference sequence). CDR3 length equals 19 residues. The DNA of the CDR3 is TGTGCCAGTAGCTCACCACTCGGGCCAGCGGCGGAGGGCAAAAACATTCAGTACTTC. Translation gives CASSSPLGPAAEGKNIQYF.

The chain recombines TRBV4-1 with TRBJ1-4; D perhaps matches TRBD1 (6 bases). V shed 8 bases and J shed 6 bases, with 16 bases lying between them. This CDR3 has 14 amino acids. Per the germline V gene, CDR1 is MGHRA and CDR2 is YSYEKL. The chain's CDR3 is CASAQGPNDEKLFF. The DNA for the CDR3 is TGCGCCAGCGCACAGGGTCCAAATGATGAAAAACTGTTTTTT.

This clonotype was detected ten times or more. This chain joins TRBV6-1 and TRBJ1-1; TRBD1 matches at 12 bases. CDR1 and CDR2 (germline): MNHNS, SASEGT. V lost 11 bases, J lost 1 base, and 11 bases stayed unmatched. This CDR3 contains 16 residues. The CDR3 coding sequence is TGTGCCGGCAAACCGGGACAGGGGGCCCGGAACACTGAAGCTTTCTTT. Amino acids: CAGKPGQGARNTEAFF.

This sequence joins TRBV9 and TRBJ2-7; TRBD2 aligns across 9 bases. CDR3 length equals 16 residues. V dropped 0 bases and J dropped 7; count of bases not matched to a gene: 11. Germline V CDR1 and CDR2: SGDLS, YYNGEE. The CDR3 nucleotides are TGTGCCAGCAGCGTAGGAACAGGCGGACTAGCGTGGGAGCAGTACTTC. Translating it yields CASSVGTGGLAWEQYF.

Many counts were recorded for this clonotype. Its ends do not fully match the called genes, so a read error is possible. The rearrangement joins TRBV3-1 to TRBJ2-2; tentatively, D is TRBD1 or TRBD2 (5 bases each). CDR1 is LGHDT and CDR2 is YNNKEL in the germline V gene (reference sequence). The CDR3 consists of 13 residues. CDR3: CASRQGEYGELFF. The CDR3 DNA sequence: TGTGCCAGCAGACAAGGGGAGTACGGGGAGCTGTTTTTT.

This clonotype was recorded at least ten times. The chain combines TRBV29-1 with TRBJ1-5; D is possibly TRBD1 (6 bases). Germline V gene sequence: CDR1 SQVTM, CDR2 ANQGSEA. The V gene lost 4 bases and the J gene lost 4 bases, with 8 bases spanning the gap. The CDR3 contains 12 residues. CDR3 nucleotides: TGCAGCGTTGGGGGGCTGAATCAGCCCCAGCATTTT. Its protein is CSVGGLNQPQHF.

This clonotype was recorded a few times. The J gene is TRBJ2-1, the V gene TRBV20-1; 14 nucleotides line up with TRBD2. This CDR3 is 15 amino acids long. The junction had 7 bases not matched to a gene; V was cut back by 6 bases and J by 6 bases. Germline assignment: CDR1 DFQATT and CDR2 SNEGSKA (reference sequence). CDR3 coding DNA: TGCAGTGCCCCCGGGACTAGCGGGAGTGGCAATGAGCAGTTCTTC. It yields the protein CSAPGTSGSGNEQFF.

There are many counts of this clonotype. This CDR3 reads CSAGDSQSYEQYF. DNA of the CDR3: TGCAGTGCGGGGGACAGCCAGTCCTACGAGCAGTACTTC. V usage is TRBV20-1 and J usage is TRBJ2-7; 7 nucleotides line up with TRBD1. The germline V gene encodes CDR1 DFQATT and CDR2 SNEGSKA (reference sequence). V gave up 6 bases and J gave up 1 base; unmatched junction bases: 6. The CDR3 totals 13 residues.

V is TRBV25-1 and J is TRBJ1-2; D remains ambiguous. The germline V and J ends were trimmed by 0 bases and 4 bases, with 9 bases remaining between them. There are 14 residues in the CDR3. Germline V gene sequence: CDR1 MGHDK, CDR2 SYGVNS. CDR3 sequence reads: CASSEYGGSYGYTF. CDR3 DNA: TGTGCCAGCAGTGAATATGGAGGGTCCTATGGCTACACCTTC.

This clonotype was found many times. This chain joins TRBV6-2 or TRBV6-3 and TRBJ2-2, with D unresolved. CDR3 length: 13 residues. V lost 2 bases to trimming and J lost 7 bases, with 8 bases between them. Germline V gene lookup returns CDR1 MNHEY and CDR2 SVGEGT. The chain's CDR3 is CASSYDEHGELFF. The CDR3 DNA sequence: TGTGCCAGCAGTTACGATGAACACGGGGAGCTGTTTTTT.

At least ten counts were recorded for this clonotype. The chain is built from TRBV28 and TRBJ1-1; D is ambiguous. The ends were cut back, 6 bases at V and 6 bases at J, with 11 bases in the middle. Germline CDR1 MDHEN, CDR2 SYDVKM. The CDR3 has 12 residues. The CDR3 region has the DNA TGTGCCAGCAGACCTGGGAGCGCTGAAGCTTTCTTT. Amino acid sequence: CASRPGSAEAFF.

This clonotype appeared many times. The genes are TRBV6-1 and TRBJ2-7; 8 bases are shared with TRBD1. J lost 5 bases, V lost 7 bases, and 13 bases had no gene match. Germline V gene data show CDR1 as MNHNS and CDR2 as SASEGT. The CDR3 runs 15 residues. CDR3 protein: CASTEADRVGNEQYF. CDR3 sequence (DNA): TGTGCCAGCACCGAAGCGGACAGGGTAGGGAACGAGCAGTACTTC.

This clonotype appeared a few times. The V and J genes are TRBV5-1 and TRBJ1-1; possibly TRBD1 for D (5 bases). This CDR3 is 13 amino acids long. Trimming took off 3 bases at V and 7 bases at J, with 13 bases between the two ends. Germline-derived CDR1 and CDR2 are SGHRS and YFSETQ. CDR3 coding DNA: TGCGCCAGCAGCTGGGACCGAGCCGGTGAAGCTTTCTTT. Its protein product is CASSWDRAGEAFF.

This clonotype appeared many times. This chain joins TRBV3-1 and TRBJ1-1, with 8 bases that match TRBD1. The germline V gene has CDR1 LGHDT and CDR2 YNNKEL (reference sequence). The CDR3 loop spans 13 amino acids. The ends lost 7 bases at V and 6 bases at J; junction bases unmatched: 7. The CDR3 protein is CASTQGARAEAFF. CDR3 sequence (DNA): TGTGCCAGCACCCAGGGGGCGCGCGCTGAAGCTTTCTTT.

This clonotype was seen at least ten times. One junction end does not reproduce the germline sequence, and a read error may be involved. This chain uses TRBV28 with TRBJ1-5; D may be TRBD1 (5 bases). Looked up from germline, CDR1 is MDHEN and CDR2 is SYDVKM. The CDR3 runs 13 residues. CDR3 sequence reads: CASTLQGNQPQHF. The CDR3 DNA reads as TGTGCCAGCACTTTACAGGGCAATCAGCCCCAGCATTTT. The variable domain in full, completed from reference TRBV28 and TRBJ1-5, reads DVKVTQSSRYLVKRTGEKVFLECVQDMDHENMFWYRQDPGLGLRLIYFSYDVKMKEKGDIPEGYSVSREKKERFSLILESASTNQTSMYLCASTLQGNQPQHFGDGTRLSIL.